This record looks at one T cell receptor (beta chain) sequence and its context. Its antigen is not identified. The method was immunoSEQ multiplex PCR; TCRdb's version includes in-frame clones alone and lacks a portion of them. The table includes 9,000 to 13,000 clones, 70% to 85% detected once. CD4+ T cells from unexposed donors were obtained before the COVID-19 pandemic (2011-2018). Isolation of CD4+ T cells took place after about 9 days in culture. This entry comes from a study of CD4 T cells in relation to SARS-CoV-2 and coronaviruses. Germline-derived CDR1 and CDR2 are LGHNT and FRNRAP. The CDR3 has 13 amino acids. The germline V and J ends were trimmed by 4 bases and 11 bases, with 12 bases remaining between them.

V is TRBV12-5 and J is TRBJ1-6; the D is unclear. The clonotype was recovered from a human donor in good health. The specimen sequenced was CD4+ T cells from PBMCs, cultured in vitro. As DNA, the CDR3 is TGTGCTAGTGGTTCCCTCGACACTGCACCCCTCCACTTT. As protein: CASGSLDTAPLHF.